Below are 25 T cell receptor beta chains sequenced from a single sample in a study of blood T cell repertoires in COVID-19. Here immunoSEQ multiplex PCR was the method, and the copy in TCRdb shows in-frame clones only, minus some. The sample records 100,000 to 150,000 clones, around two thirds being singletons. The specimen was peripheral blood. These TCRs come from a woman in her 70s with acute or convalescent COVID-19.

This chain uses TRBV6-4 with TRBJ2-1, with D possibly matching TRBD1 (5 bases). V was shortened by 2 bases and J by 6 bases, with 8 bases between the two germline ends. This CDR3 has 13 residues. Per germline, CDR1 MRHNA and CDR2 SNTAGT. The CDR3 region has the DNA TGTGCCAGCAGTGACGGGGCGGTCAATGAGCAGTTCTTC. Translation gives CASSDGAVNEQFF.

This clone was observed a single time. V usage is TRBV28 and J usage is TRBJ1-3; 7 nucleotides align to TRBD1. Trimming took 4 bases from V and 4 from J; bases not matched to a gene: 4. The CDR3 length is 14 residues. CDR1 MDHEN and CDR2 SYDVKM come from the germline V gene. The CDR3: CASSSTGEGNTIYF. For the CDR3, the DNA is TGTGCCAGCAGTTCAACAGGGGAAGGAAACACCATATATTTT.

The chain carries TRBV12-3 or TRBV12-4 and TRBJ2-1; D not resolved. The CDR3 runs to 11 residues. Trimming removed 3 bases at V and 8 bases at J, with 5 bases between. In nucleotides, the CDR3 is TGTGCCAGCAGTTTTTTCTATGAGCAGTTCTTC. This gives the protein CASSFFYEQFF.

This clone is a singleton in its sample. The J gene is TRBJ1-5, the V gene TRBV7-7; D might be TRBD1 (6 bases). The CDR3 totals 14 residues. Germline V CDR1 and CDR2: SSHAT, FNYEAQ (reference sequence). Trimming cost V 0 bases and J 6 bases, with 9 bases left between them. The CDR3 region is CASSLAQGAQPQHF. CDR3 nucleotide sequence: TGTGCCAGCAGCTTAGCACAGGGCGCTCAGCCCCAGCATTTT.

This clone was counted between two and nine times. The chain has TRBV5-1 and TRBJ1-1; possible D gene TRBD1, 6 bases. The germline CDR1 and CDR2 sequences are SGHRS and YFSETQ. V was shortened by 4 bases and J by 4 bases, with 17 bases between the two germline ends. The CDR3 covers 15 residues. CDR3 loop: CASSLGWGGLTEAFF. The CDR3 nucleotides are TGCGCCAGCAGCCTCGGTTGGGGGGGCCTCACTGAAGCTTTCTTT. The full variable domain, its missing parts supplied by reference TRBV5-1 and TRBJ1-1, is KAGVTQTPRYLIKTRGQQVTLSCSPISGHRSVSWYQQTPGQGLQFLFEYFSETQRNKGNFPGRFSGRQFSNSRSEMNVSTLELGDSALYLCASSLGWGGLTEAFFGQGTRLTVV.

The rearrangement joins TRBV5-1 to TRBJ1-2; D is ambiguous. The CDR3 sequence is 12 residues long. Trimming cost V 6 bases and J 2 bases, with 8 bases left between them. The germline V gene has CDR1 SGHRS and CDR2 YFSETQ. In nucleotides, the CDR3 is TGCGCCAGCAAGACTGAGAACTATGGCTACACCTTC. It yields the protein CASKTENYGYTF.

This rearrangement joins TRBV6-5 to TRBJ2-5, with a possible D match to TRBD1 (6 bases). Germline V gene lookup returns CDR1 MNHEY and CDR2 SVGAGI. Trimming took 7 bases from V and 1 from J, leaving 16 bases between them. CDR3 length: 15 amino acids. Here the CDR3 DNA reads TGTGCCAGCAACAATGTCAGGACAGCCCAAGAGACCCAGTACTTC. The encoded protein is CASNNVRTAQETQYF.

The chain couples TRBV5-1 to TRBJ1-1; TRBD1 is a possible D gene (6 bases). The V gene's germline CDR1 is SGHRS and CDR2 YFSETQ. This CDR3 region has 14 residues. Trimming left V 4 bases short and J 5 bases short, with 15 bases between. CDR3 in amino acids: CASSLTGLRTEAFF. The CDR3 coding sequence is TGCGCCAGCAGCCTCACAGGGTTGAGGACTGAAGCTTTCTTT.

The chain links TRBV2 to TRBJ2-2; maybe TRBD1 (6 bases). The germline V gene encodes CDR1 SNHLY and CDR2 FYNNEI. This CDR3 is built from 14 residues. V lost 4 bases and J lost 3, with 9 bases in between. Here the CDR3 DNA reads TGTGCCAGCAGTGGGGACACCTACACCGGGGAGCTGTTTTTT. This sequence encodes CASSGDTYTGELFF.

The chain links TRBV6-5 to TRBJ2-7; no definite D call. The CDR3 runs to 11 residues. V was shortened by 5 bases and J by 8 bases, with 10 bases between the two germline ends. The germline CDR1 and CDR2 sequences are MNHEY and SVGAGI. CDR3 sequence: CASSRIDKQYF. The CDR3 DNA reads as TGTGCCAGCAGTCGAATTGACAAGCAGTACTTC.

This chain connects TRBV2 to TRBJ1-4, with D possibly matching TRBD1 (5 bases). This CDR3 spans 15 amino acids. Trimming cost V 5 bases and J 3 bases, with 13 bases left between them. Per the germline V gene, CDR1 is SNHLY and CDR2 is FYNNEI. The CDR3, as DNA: TGTGCCAGCAGTCTGTCTACAGGCTCTAATGAAAAACTGTTTTTT. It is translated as CASSLSTGSNEKLFF.

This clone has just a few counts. The CDR3 DNA follows: TGTGCCAGCAGCGGAGGGGTGGGTTCTGGCTACACCTTC. Its protein is CASSGGVGSGYTF. This sequence joins TRBV11-2 and TRBJ1-2, with a weak D call TRBD1 (5 bases). Germline V CDR1 and CDR2: SGHAT, FQNNGV. CDR3 length: 13 residues. The V gene lost 5 bases and the J gene lost 7 bases, with 14 bases spanning the gap.

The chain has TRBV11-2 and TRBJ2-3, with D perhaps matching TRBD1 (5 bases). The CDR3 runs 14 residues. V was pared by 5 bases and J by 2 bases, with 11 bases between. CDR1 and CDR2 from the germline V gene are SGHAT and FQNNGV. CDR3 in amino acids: CASSTRQFTDTQYF. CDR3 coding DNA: TGTGCCAGCAGCACCCGACAGTTCACAGATACGCAGTATTTT. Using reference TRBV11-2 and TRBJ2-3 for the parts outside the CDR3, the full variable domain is EAGVAQSPRYKIIEKRQSVAFWCNPISGHATLYWYQQILGQGPKLLIQFQNNGVVDDSQLPKDRFSAERLKGVDSTLKIQPAKLEDSAVYLCASSTRQFTDTQYFGPGTRLTVL.

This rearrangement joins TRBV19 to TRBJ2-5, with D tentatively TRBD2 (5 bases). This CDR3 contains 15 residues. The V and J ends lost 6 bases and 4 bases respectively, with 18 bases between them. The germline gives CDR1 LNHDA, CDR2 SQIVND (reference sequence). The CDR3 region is CASSKEGRSGETQYF. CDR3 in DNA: TGTGCCAGTAGCAAAGAGGGTAGGAGCGGAGAGACCCAGTACTTC.

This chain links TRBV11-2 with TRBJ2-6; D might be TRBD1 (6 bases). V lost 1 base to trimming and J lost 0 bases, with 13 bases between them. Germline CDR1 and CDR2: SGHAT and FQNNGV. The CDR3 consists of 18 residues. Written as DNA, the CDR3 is TGTGCCAGCAGCTTAGCTAACAGGGTAAACTCTGGGGCCAACGTCCTGACTTTC. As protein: CASSLANRVNSGANVLTF.

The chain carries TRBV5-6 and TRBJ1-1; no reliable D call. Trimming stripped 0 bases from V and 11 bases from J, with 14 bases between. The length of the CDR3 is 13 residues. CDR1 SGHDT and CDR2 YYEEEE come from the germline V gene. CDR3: CASSLAGVQVAFF. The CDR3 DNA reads TGTGCCAGCAGCTTGGCCGGGGTGCAGGTGGCTTTCTTT.

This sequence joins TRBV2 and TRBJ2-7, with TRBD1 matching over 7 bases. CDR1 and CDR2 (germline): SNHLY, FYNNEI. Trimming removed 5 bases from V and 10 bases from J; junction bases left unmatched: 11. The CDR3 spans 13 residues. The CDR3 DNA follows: TGTGCCAGCAGTCCTCGACAGGGAAGACGACAGTACTTC. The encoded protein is CASSPRQGRRQYF.

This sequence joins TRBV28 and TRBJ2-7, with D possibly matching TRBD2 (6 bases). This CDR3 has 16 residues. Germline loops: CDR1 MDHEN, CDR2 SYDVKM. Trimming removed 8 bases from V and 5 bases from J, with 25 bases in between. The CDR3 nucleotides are TGTGCCAGCCACGGGGTTGGGACGCCGGAGGGCCACGAGCAGTACTTC. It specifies CASHGVGTPEGHEQYF.

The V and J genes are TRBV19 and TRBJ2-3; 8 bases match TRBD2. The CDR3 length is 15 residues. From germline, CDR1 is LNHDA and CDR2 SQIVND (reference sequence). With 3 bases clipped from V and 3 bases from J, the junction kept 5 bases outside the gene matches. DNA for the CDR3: TGTGCCAGTAGTATCGGGACTAGGGGAACAGATACGCAGTATTTT. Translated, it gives CASSIGTRGTDTQYF.

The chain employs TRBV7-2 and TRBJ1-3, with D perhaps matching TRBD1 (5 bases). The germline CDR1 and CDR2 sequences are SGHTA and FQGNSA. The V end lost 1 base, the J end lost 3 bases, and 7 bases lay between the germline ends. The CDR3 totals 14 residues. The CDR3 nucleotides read TGTGCCAGCAGCTTAGTAGGGGATGGAAACACCATATATTTT. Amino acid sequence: CASSLVGDGNTIYF.

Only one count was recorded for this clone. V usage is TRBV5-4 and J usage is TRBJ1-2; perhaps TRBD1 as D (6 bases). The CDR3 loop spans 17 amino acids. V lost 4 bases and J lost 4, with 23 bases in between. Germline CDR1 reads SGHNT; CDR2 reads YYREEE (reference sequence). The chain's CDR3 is CASSLPGEMTGSYGYTF. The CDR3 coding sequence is TGTGCCAGCAGCCTCCCAGGGGAGATGACAGGAAGCTATGGCTACACCTTC.

CDR3 nucleotide sequence: TGTGCCAGCAGCCAAGGGGCTAGCGGGGGTTACTACAATGAGCAGTTCTTC. It yields the protein CASSQGASGGYYNEQFF. The V call is TRBV3-1 (or the pseudogene TRBV3-2), the J call TRBJ2-1; TRBD2 aligns across 10 bases. The CDR3 runs to 17 residues. Germline CDR1 is LGHDT and CDR2 is YNNKEL (reference sequence). The V gene end was trimmed by 1 base and the J gene end by 3 bases; junction bases not matched to a gene: 6.

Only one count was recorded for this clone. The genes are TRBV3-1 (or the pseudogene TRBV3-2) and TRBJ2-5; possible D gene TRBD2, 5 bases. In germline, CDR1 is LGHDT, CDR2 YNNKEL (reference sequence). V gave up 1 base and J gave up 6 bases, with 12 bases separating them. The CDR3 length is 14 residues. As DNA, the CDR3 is TGTGCCAGCAGCCAAGTCTGGACTGGGCAGACCCAGTACTTC. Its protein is CASSQVWTGQTQYF.

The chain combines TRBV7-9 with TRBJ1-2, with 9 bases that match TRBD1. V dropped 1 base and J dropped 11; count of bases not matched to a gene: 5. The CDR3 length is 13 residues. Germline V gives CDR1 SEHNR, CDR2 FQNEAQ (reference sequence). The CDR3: CASSLEGDREYTF. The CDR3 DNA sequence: TGTGCCAGCAGCTTAGAGGGGGACAGGGAATACACCTTC.

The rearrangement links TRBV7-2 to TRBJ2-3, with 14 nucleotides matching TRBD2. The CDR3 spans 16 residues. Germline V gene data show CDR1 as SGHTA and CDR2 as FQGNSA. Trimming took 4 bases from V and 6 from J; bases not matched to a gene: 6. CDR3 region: CASSSGLAGGMDTQYF. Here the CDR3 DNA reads TGTGCCAGCAGCTCTGGACTAGCGGGAGGCATGGATACGCAGTATTTT. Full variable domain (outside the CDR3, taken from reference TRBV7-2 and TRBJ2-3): GAGVSQSPSNKVTEKGKDVELRCDPISGHTALYWYRQSLGQGLEFLIYFQGNSAPDKSGLPSDRFSAERTGGSVSTLTIQRTQQEDSAVYLCASSSGLAGGMDTQYFGPGTRLTVL.